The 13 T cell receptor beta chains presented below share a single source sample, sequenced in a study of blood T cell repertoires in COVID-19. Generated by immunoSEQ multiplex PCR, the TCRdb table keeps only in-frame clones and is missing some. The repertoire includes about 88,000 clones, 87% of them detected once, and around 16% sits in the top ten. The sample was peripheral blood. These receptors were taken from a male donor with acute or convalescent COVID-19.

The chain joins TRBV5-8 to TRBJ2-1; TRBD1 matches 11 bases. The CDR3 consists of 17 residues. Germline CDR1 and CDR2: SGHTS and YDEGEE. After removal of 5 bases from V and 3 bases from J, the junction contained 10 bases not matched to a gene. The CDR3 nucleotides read TGTGCCAGCAGACCCGAGGCCGGGACAGGGGGCTACAATGAGCAGTTCTTC. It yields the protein CASRPEAGTGGYNEQFF.

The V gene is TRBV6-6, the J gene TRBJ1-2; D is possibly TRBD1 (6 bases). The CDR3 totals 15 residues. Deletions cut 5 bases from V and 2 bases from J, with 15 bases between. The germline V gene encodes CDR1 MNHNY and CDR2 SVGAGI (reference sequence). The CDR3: CASSTDSFLNYGYTF. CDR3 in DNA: TGTGCCAGCAGTACGGACAGTTTCTTAAACTATGGCTACACCTTC.

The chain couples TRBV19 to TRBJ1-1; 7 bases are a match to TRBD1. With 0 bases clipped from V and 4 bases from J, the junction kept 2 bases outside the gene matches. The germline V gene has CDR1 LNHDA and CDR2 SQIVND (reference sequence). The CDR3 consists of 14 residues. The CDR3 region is CASSIETGSTEAFF. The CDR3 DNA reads TGTGCCAGTAGTATAGAGACAGGGAGCACTGAAGCTTTCTTT.

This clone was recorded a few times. DNA for the CDR3: TGTGCCAGCAGCCAAGGGGCGCGAAAGACTGAAGCTTTCTTT. Its protein product is CASSQGARKTEAFF. The V and J genes are TRBV3-1 (or the pseudogene TRBV3-2) and TRBJ1-1; D remains unclear. CDR3 size: 14 residues. Germline loops: CDR1 LGHDT, CDR2 YNNKEL (reference sequence). Trimming pared 1 base from V and 5 bases from J, leaving 11 bases between.

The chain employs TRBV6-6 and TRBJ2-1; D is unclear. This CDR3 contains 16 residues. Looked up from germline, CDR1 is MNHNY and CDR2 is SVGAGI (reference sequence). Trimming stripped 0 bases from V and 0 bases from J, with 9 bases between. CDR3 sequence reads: CASSYSIHSSYNEQFF. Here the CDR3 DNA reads TGTGCCAGCAGTTACTCGATTCACAGCTCCTACAATGAGCAGTTCTTC.

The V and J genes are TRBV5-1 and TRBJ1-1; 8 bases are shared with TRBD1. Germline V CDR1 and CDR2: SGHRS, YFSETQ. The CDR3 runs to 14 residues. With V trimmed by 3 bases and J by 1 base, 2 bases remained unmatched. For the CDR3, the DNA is TGCGCCAGCAGCTCGGGGACAGGGAACACTGAAGCTTTCTTT. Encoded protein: CASSSGTGNTEAFF.

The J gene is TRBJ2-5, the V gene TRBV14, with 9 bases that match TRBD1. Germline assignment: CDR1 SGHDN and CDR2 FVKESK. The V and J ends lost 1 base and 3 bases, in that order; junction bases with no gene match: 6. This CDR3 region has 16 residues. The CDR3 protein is CASSQAGTGSEETQYF. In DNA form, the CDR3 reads TGTGCCAGCAGCCAAGCCGGGACAGGGTCGGAAGAGACCCAGTACTTC.

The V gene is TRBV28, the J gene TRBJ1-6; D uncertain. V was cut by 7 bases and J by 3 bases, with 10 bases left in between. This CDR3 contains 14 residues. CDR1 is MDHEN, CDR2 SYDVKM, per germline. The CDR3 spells CASTEVDYNSPLHF. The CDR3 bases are TGTGCCAGCACCGAGGTTGACTATAATTCACCCCTCCACTTT.

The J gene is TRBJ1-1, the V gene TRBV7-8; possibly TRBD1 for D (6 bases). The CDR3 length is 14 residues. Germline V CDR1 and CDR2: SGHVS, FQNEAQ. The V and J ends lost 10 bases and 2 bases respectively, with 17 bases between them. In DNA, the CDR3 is TGTGCCACCCGACAGGTGGTGGGAAACACTGAAGCTTTCTTT. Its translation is CATRQVVGNTEAFF.

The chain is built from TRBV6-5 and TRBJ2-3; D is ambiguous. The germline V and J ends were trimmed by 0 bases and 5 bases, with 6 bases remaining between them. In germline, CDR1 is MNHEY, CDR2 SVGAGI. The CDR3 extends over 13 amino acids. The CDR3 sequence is CASSYSAVDTQYF. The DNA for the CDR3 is TGTGCCAGCAGTTACTCGGCGGTAGATACGCAGTATTTT.

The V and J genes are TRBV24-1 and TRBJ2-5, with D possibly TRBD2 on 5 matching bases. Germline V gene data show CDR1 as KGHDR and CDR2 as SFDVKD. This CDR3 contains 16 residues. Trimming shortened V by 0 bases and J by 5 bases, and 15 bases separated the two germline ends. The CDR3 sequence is CATSDLSGSRGETQYF. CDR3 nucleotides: TGTGCCACCAGTGATTTGTCCGGGTCCAGAGGGGAGACCCAGTACTTC.

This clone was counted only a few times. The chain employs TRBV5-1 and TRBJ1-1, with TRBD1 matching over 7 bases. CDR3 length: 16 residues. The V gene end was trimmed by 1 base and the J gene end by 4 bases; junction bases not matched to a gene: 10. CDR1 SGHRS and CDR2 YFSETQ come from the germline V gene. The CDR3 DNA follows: TGCGCCAGCAGCTTGTGGGCAGGGGGACGCGGCACTGAAGCTTTCTTT. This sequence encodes CASSLWAGGRGTEAFF.

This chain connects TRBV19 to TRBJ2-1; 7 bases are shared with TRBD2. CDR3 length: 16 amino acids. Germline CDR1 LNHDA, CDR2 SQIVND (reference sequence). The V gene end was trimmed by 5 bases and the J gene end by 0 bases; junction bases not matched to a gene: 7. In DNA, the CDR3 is TGTGCCAGTAGTTCGCTAGCGGAGAGCTCCTACAATGAGCAGTTCTTC. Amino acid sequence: CASSSLAESSYNEQFF. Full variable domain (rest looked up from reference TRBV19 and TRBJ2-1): DGGITQSPKYLFRKEGQNVTLSCEQNLNHDAMYWYRQDPGQGLRLIYYSQIVNDFQKGDIAEGYSVSREKKESFPLTVTSAQKNPTAFYLCASSSLAESSYNEQFFGPGTRLTVL.